This T cell receptor beta chain originates from a study of Tregs in tolerant kidney transplant recipients. Germline V gene sequence: CDR1 SEHNR, CDR2 FQNEAQ (reference sequence). The CDR3 consists of 19 residues. V dropped 0 bases and J dropped 10 bases, with 28 bases sitting between them. Sequencing used immunoSEQ multiplex PCR; TCRdb keeps in-frame clones, though not all of them. This sample has over 50,000 clones, with around 82% found just once. Specimen: CD4+ T cells from blood. V gene TRBV7-9 combines with J gene TRBJ2-1, with D unresolved. The sequence came from a human donor in good health. The CDR3 coding sequence is TGTGCCAGCAGCTTAGCTTTGTCGGACCAGAGCGTGCGTCGTCGGGAGCAGTTCTTC. Protein product: CASSLALSDQSVRRREQFF.